This T cell receptor beta chain was identified during a study of CD8+ T cells in alopecia areata. This clone was counted a few times. cDNA serving as the sequencing template came from extracted, reverse transcribed RNA. The protocol was immunoSEQ multiplex PCR, while the TCRdb copy is restricted to in-frame clones and leaves out a portion. The sample holds 180,000 or so clones, roughly 46% seen once. Treatment meaning: oral pan-JAK inhibitor, 5-10 mg twice daily. The clonotype was recovered from a human donor with alopecia areata. Material: CD8+ T cells sorted from blood, obtained around week 52, from a patient treated with tofacitinib.

The chain's CDR3 is CASSQGASSSYEQYF. CDR3 DNA sequence: TGCGCCAGCAGCCAAGGGGCGAGCTCCTCCTACGAGCAGTACTTC. The genes are TRBV4-3 and TRBJ2-7; no reliable D call. Germline-derived CDR1 and CDR2 are LGHNA and YSLEER. The ends were cut back, 1 base at V and 0 bases at J, with 10 bases in the middle. CDR3 length: 15 residues.